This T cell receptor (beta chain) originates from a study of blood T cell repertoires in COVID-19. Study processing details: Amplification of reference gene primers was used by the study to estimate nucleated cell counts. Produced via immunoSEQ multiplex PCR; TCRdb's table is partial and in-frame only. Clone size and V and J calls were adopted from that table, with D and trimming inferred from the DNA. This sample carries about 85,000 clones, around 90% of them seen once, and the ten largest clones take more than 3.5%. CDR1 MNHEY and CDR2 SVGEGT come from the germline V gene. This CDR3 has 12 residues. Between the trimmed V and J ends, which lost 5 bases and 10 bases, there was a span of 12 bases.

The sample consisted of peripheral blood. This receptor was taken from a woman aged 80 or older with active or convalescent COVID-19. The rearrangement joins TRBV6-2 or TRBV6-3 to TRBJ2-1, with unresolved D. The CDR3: CASSTLESEQFF. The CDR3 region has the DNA TGTGCCAGCAGTACCTTAGAAAGCGAGCAGTTCTTC.